This T cell receptor (beta chain) was sequenced in a study of blood T cell repertoires in COVID-19 (dated by TCRdb to the early 2020s). Looking at the study overall: Samples covering the acute and convalescent phases of COVID-19 were provided by collaborators in the United States, Italy and Spain. The prospective study material was composed of cDNA or gDNA derived from T cells, B-cell-depleted T cells, or PBMCs. Subjects who had been exposed to COVID-19, were actively infected with it, or had recovered from it provided the deeply sampled blood TCRbeta repertoires that made up the dataset. A freely available public database, intended as a resource for researchers studying the immune response to SARS-CoV-2, is where the repertoires were released. The samples were drawn from the first 160 participants of the ongoing ImmuneRACE study and from about 1,200 subjects provided by 6 global collaborators. Nearly every sample came with metadata listing a de-identified subject ID, COVID-19 status, age in years and sex. Where available, HLA class I and class II types were taken from metadata supplied by the sample provider and were not determined by assay-based typing.

TCRbeta CDR3 regions were amplified from genomic DNA by means of the immunoSEQ Assay, a bias-controlled multiplex PCR. In the source study's methods: Within the assay, amplification of reference gene primers was used to estimate how many nucleated cells each sample contained. Sequence reads were collapsed and filtered to measure the absolute abundance of every unique TCRbeta CDR3 rearrangement. Productive Simpson clonality was computed per sample as the square root of Simpson's diversity index over productive rearrangements. The table was pulled from immuneACCESS by TCRdb, which kept in-frame rearrangements only. Such tables lose some clones; where checked, under half of the loss comes from unresolved V genes, and the rest has no known cause. V, J and clone size are those of that table, while D and trimming were read from the DNA. This sample gives under 200,000 clones in total; around 80% of them show up just once. 13% to 15% of the sample is held by the ten biggest clonotypes.

V lost 0 bases and J lost 0 bases, and the count of bases not matched to a germline gene is 11. Based on the germline V gene, the CDR1 and CDR2 sequences are SGHRS and YFSETQ. From the cysteine up to the phenylalanine, the CDR3 has a length of 19 residues. Of the read, only the CDR3 DNA is kept; its 57 bases are in frame from base 1. What the research found in general, with its limitations: Clinical and demographic metadata were provided uncurated, with the amount varying by source and participant.

Comment on this clone: Its antigen is unknown. Within one base of it there is no much larger clone, and no base qualities were kept.

Collaborating institutions collected whole blood in K2EDTA tubes following their own protocols. For TCRbeta analysis, collaborators shipped samples as frozen whole blood, isolated PBMCs, or DNA extracted from either of those sample types. The TCR comes from a man aged 25 to 40 with active or convalescent COVID-19. The sample comprised peripheral blood. The receptor chain draws on TRBV5-1 and TRBJ2-3, with TRBD1 identical over 9 junction bases. CDR3 reads: CASSLARQGGFTSTDTQYF. The nucleotides read TGCGCCAGCAGCTTGGCGAGACAGGGGGGATTCACTAGCACAGATACGCAGTATTTT. Full variable domain (CDR3 extended with the reference TRBV5-1 and TRBJ2-3 proteins): KAGVTQTPRYLIKTRGQQVTLSCSPISGHRSVSWYQQTPGQGLQFLFEYFSETQRNKGNFPGRFSGRQFSNSRSEMNVSTLELGDSALYLCASSLARQGGFTSTDTQYFGPGTRLTVL.